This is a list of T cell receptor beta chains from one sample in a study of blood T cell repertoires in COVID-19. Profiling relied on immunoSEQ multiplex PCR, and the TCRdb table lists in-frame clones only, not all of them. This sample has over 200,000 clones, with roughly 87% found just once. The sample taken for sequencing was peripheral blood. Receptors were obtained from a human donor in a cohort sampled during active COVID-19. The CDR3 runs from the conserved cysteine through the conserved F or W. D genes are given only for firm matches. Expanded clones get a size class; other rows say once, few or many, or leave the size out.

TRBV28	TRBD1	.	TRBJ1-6	TGTGCCAGCACCTTTTCAACAGGGGAAAATTCACCCCTCCACTTT	CASTFSTGENSPLHF
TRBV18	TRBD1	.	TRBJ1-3	TGTGCCAGCTCACCACGGGACAGTGGGGACACCATATATTTT	CASSPRDSGDTIYF
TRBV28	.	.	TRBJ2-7	TGTGCCAGCAGCGACGGGACACCCAGCTCCTACGAGCAGTACTTC	CASSDGTPSSYEQYF
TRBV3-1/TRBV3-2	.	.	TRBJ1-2	TGTGCCAGCAGCCAAGTGGGAGTTTACGGCTATGGCTACACCTTC	CASSQVGVYGYGYTF
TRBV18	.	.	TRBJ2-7	TGTGCCAGCTCACCAGGCTCCACATCCTACGAGCAGTACTTC	CASSPGSTSYEQYF
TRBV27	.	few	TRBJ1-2	TGTGCCAGCAGTTCTTCCTATGGCTACACCTTC	CASSSSYGYTF
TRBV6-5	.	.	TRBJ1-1	TGTGCCAGCAGTTACGACAGTCGGTCGAACACTGAAGCTTTCTTT	CASSYDSRSNTEAFF
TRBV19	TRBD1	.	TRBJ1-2	TGTGCCAGTAGACGAGACAGGGACACCCTGGGCTACACCTTC	CASRRDRDTLGYTF
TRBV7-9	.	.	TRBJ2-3	TGTGCCAGCCCGCGGGGTCTAGCGTCAGATACGCAGTATTTT	CASPRGLASDTQYF
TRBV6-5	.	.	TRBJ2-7	TGTGCCAGCAGAAGGACTCAGACCTACGAGCAGTACTTC	CASRRTQTYEQYF
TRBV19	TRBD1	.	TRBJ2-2	TGTGCCAGTAGTACGCCACGATTGACAGGGGACTACACCGGGGAGCTGTTTTTT	CASSTPRLTGDYTGELFF
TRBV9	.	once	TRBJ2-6	TGTGCCAGCAGCCGGGACACCTCTTCTGGGGCCAACGTCCTGACTTTC	CASSRDTSSGANVLTF
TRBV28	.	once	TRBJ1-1	TGTGCCAGCAGTTTAGTACAGCTTTTCACTGAAGCTTTCTTT	CASSLVQLFTEAFF
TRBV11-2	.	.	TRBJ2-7	TGTGCCAGCAGCTTAGAGGGGGCTACCTACGAGCAGTACTTC	CASSLEGATYEQYF
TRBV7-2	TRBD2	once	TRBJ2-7	TGTGCCAGCAGCTTAAATAGCGGGGGGATCGAGTACTTC	CASSLNSGGIEYF
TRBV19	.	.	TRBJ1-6	TGTGCCAGTAGTATAGAGGGGGCAGGTAATTCACCCCTCCACTTT	CASSIEGAGNSPLHF
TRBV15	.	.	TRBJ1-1	TGTGCCACCAGCAGAGATCGTCAGGGAAGTACTGAAGCTTTCTTT	CATSRDRQGSTEAFF
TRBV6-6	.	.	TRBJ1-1	TGTGCCAGCAGTTCACAGGGTGGCGACACTGAAGCTTTCTTT	CASSSQGGDTEAFF
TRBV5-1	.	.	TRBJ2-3	TGCGCCAGCAGCGGACTAAGCACAGATACGCAGTATTTT	CASSGLSTDTQYF
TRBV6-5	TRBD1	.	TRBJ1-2	TGTGCCAGCAGCGGACAGGATATCTATGGCTACACCTTC	CASSGQDIYGYTF
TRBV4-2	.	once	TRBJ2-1	TGTGCCAGCAGCCAAGATCGCCAGGGACTTACTTCTAACAATGAGCAGTTCTTC	CASSQDRQGLTSNNEQFF
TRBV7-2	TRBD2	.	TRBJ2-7	TGTGCCAGCAGCTTAGTCACGGGGGGGCCCTACGAGCAGTACTTC	CASSLVTGGPYEQYF
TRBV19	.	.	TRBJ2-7	TGTGCCAGTAGTCCCCGCGACAGGTTATCCTACGAGCAGTACTTC	CASSPRDRLSYEQYF
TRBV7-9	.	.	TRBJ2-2	TGTGCCAGCAGACCTCTACGCGGGGAGCTGTTTTTT	CASRPLRGELFF